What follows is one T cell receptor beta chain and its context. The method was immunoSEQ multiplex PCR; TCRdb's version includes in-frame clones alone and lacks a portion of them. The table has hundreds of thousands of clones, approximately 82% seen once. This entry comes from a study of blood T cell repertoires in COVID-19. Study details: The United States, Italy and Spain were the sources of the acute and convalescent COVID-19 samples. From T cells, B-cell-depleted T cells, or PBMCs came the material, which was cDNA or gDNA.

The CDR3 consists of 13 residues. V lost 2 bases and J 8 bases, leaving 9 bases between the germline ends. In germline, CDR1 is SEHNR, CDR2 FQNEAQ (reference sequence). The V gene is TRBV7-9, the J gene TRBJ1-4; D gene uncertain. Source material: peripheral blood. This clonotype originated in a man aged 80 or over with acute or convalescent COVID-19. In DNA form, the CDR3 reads TGTGCCAGCAGCTTACTCGGGTCGGAAAAACTGTTTTTT. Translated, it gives CASSLLGSEKLFF.